One and the same sample provided the 7 T cell receptor beta chains below, sequenced in a study of molecular identifiers for immune sequencing clone quantification. TCRdb fed the PCR reads into MiXCR, producing one record per CDR3 protein. The repertoire holds about 500,000 distinct CDR3 sequences, with 20% to 25% as singletons. Sample: naive CD8+ T cells from blood, with Jurkat cell RNA spiked in. Subset reported: FACS-sorted CD8+CD4-CCR7+CD45RA+ naive T cells. These TCRs come from a human donor in good health. Some libraries in this study had Jurkat cell RNA spiked in.

For this clonotype: A read error may account for a junction end that differs from germline. The genes are TRBV13 and TRBJ1-5; 7 positions agree with TRBD1. Germline CDR1 reads PRHDT; CDR2 reads FYEKMQ (reference sequence). This CDR3 is built from 14 residues. This CDR3 reads CDSSYGTVNQPQHF. For the CDR3, the DNA is TGTGACAGCAGCTACGGGACAGTCAATCAGCCCCAGCATTTT.

There are many counts of this clonotype. The chain recombines TRBV29-1 with TRBJ2-7; the D gene is possibly TRBD2 (6 bases). CDR3 length equals 13 residues. Germline CDR1 and CDR2: SQVTM and ANQGSEA. Trimming cost V 6 bases and J 0 bases, with 12 bases left between them. The CDR3 region has the DNA TGCAGCGTGTCACCGGGACTCTCCTACGAGCAGTACTTC. It codes for CSVSPGLSYEQYF.

Comment on this clonotype: At one end the junction does not follow the germline gene, possibly because of a read error. This chain links TRBV4-1 with TRBJ1-1; 9 bases match TRBD1. The CDR3 has 13 amino acids. In germline, CDR1 is MGHRA, CDR2 YSYEKL. The CDR3 DNA reads as TGCGGCAGCATTGACAGGGGGAAGACTGAAGCTTTTTTT. Residues: CGSIDRGKTEAFF.

This clonotype was seen at least ten times. V and J are TRBV29-1 and TRBJ1-1; D might be TRBD1 (6 bases). The CDR3 is 12 residues long. CDR1 and CDR2 from the germline V gene are SQVTM and ANQGSEA. Trimming shortened V by 6 bases and J by 3 bases, and 11 bases separated the two germline ends. In DNA, the CDR3 is TGCAGCGTAGAAACAGGGTACACTGAAGCTTTCTTT. Its translation is CSVETGYTEAFF. Full variable domain (rest looked up from reference TRBV29-1 and TRBJ1-1): SAVISQKPSRDICQRGTSLTIQCQVDSQVTMMFWYRQQPGQSLTLIATANQGSEATYESGFVIDKFPISRPNLTFSTLTVSNMSPEDSSIYLCSVETGYTEAFFGQGTRLTVV.

Concerning this clonotype: Given a much more abundant clone one base away, this may be a read error. The gene calls are TRBV2 and TRBJ1-2, with D possibly TRBD1 on 5 matching bases. V lost 3 bases, J lost 7 bases, and 15 bases lay in between. The CDR3 is 14 residues long. Per the germline V gene, CDR1 is SNHLY and CDR2 is FYNNEI. For the CDR3, the DNA is TGTGCCAGCAGTGACACAGGAGGACGCTGTGGCTACACCTTC. It yields the protein CASSDTGGRCGYTF.

This clonotype was found a few times. The chain links TRBV19 to TRBJ1-5; the D is unclear. V lost 1 base and J lost 1, with 8 bases in between. The CDR3 has 15 amino acids. Germline CDR1 and CDR2: LNHDA and SQIVND (reference sequence). CDR3 bases: TGTGCCAGTAGTATAGGAGCTGGGAGCAATCAGCCCCAGCATTTT. Protein sequence: CASSIGAGSNQPQHF.

This clonotype has ten or more counts. The V call is TRBV7-9, the J call TRBJ2-3; 8 bases are a match to TRBD1. There are 16 residues in the CDR3. Germline V gene lookup returns CDR1 SEHNR and CDR2 FQNEAQ (reference sequence). Trimming cost V 2 bases and J 3 bases; bases outside gene matches: 7. The CDR3: CASSLPSGGLTDTQYF. DNA of the CDR3: TGTGCCAGCAGCTTACCCTCAGGGGGCTTGACAGATACGCAGTATTTT.